This is a list of T cell receptor beta chains from one sample in a study of blood T cell repertoires in COVID-19. Libraries were prepared by immunoSEQ multiplex PCR; TCRdb keeps only in-frame clonotypes and omits some of them. The sample records about 77,000 clones, approximately 76% being singletons. The sample consisted of peripheral blood. The receptors were sampled from a man aged 65-85 years with active or convalescent COVID-19. Both conserved end residues are part of each CDR3. D genes are given only for firm matches. Clone size is shown for a subset of rows, as once, few, many or a class of expanded clone.

TRBV19	-	TRBD1	TRBJ2-6	TGTGCCAGTAGTATAGATGACACAGGGGTTGGGGCCAACGTCCTGACTTTC	CASSIDDTGVGANVLTF
TRBV6-5	-	TRBD1	TRBJ2-1	TGTGCCAGCACTCGACAGGGGACCTACAGTGAGCAGTTCTTC	CASTRQGTYSEQFF
TRBV19	-	TRBD1	TRBJ1-2	TGTGCCAGTAGTCCTGGACAGGGGGAAGTAGGTGGCTACACCTTC	CASSPGQGEVGGYTF
TRBV10-2	-	TRBD1	TRBJ1-6	TGCGCCAGTGGGGATACAGGGGGCGCTTATAATTCACCCCTCCACTTT	CASGDTGGAYNSPLHF
TRBV6-5	-	TRBD1	TRBJ1-5	TGTGCCAGCATCATCCGGGACAGTAGCAATCAGCCCCAGCATTTT	CASIIRDSSNQPQHF
TRBV5-4	few	TRBD1	TRBJ2-7	TGTGCCAGCAGCTTCCCCGGGACAGCCTACGAGCAGTACTTC	CASSFPGTAYEQYF
TRBV4-1	-	-	TRBJ2-2	TGCGCCAGCAGCCATTCGGGGAAGGCGAACACCGGGGAGCTGTTTTTT	CASSHSGKANTGELFF
TRBV3-1/TRBV3-2	once	TRBD1	TRBJ1-1	TGTGCCAGCAGCCATCGGGACAGGGGGCACCGGGGGGGTGCTTTCTTT	CASSHRDRGHRGGAFF
TRBV5-4	-	TRBD2	TRBJ2-1	TGTGCCAGCAGCTCGGGGGGGGGATACAATGAGCAGTTCTTC	CASSSGGGYNEQFF
TRBV6-5	-	-	TRBJ2-1	TGTGCCACCGCTCCCTTAAGCCCGCGCAATGAGCAGTTCTTC	CATAPLSPRNEQFF
TRBV23-1	-	-	TRBJ1-2	TGCGCCAGCAGTCAATCGAGACACCGGTATGGCTACACCTTC	CASSQSRHRYGYTF
TRBV19	-	TRBD1	TRBJ2-5	TGTGCCAGTAGTCCTGAGACCGGGACAGGGGGCAGAGAGACCCAGTACTTC	CASSPETGTGGRETQYF
TRBV5-4	-	-	TRBJ1-4	TGTGCCAGCAGCCGAGGGGGGGACGGAGAAAAACTGTTTTTT	CASSRGGDGEKLFF
TRBV13	-	-	TRBJ2-7	TGTGCCAGCAGCTTAGGAGGGGCAGACCACGAGCAGTACTTC	CASSLGGADHEQYF
TRBV28	-	TRBD1	TRBJ2-3	TGTGCCAGCAGCTCGCCTTCCCTGGGTGGACAGGGAGTAGTAAATACGCAGTATTTT	CASSSPSLGGQGVVNTQYF
TRBV11-2	-	TRBD2	TRBJ2-1	TGTGCCAGCAGCCTCGACTCGGGGGGCTACAATGAGCAGTTCTTC	CASSLDSGGYNEQFF
TRBV6-4	-	TRBD1	TRBJ2-1	TGTGCCAGCAGTGCTACAGGGGGCTCCTACAATGAGCAGTTCTTC	CASSATGGSYNEQFF
TRBV6-5	-	TRBD2	TRBJ2-2	TGTGCCAGCAGTTATCGGGGGGTTCGCACCGGGGAGCTGTTTTTT	CASSYRGVRTGELFF
TRBV6-5	-	-	TRBJ2-5	TGTGCCAGCAATAGACAAGAACAAGAGACCCAGTACTTC	CASNRQEQETQYF
TRBV10-2	-	-	TRBJ2-7	TGCGCCAGCAGTGTCGAGCGAGGGTTCGAGCAGTACTTC	CASSVERGFEQYF
TRBV2	few	TRBD1	TRBJ1-2	TGTGCCAGCAGTGGGGACAGGCTCTATGGCTACACCTTC	CASSGDRLYGYTF
TRBV3-1/TRBV3-2	-	TRBD2	TRBJ2-5	TGTGCCAGCAGCGGGACTAGCGGGGGCCGGGAGACCCAGTACTTC	CASSGTSGGRETQYF
TRBV2	many	-	TRBJ2-1	TGTGCCAGCAGTGAAGATAGGGGCGGTGAGCAGTTCTTC	CASSEDRGGEQFF
TRBV30	-	-	TRBJ2-5	TGTGCCTGGAGCCCGCAGGGACTAGAGACCCAGTACTTC	CAWSPQGLETQYF